The source of this T cell receptor beta chain is a study of blood T cell repertoires in COVID-19. Study context: Acute and convalescent COVID-19 samples came from the United States, Italy and Spain. T cells, B-cell-depleted T cells, or PBMCs supplied cDNA or gDNA.

TCRdb's table, derived via immunoSEQ multiplex PCR, lists solely in-frame clones and lacks some. The repertoire holds fewer than 400,000 clones, with more than 85% as singletons. Trimming pared 5 bases from V and 5 bases from J, leaving 15 bases between. CDR1 MDHEN and CDR2 SYDVKM come from the germline V gene. The CDR3 has 14 residues. Cohorts were determined from participant-reported clinical history. In Cohort 3, a recovered donor had either two negative PCRs, clearance, or symptom resolution. This chain uses TRBV28 with TRBJ1-2; D unclear. This clonotype originated in a woman younger than 45 who had recovered from COVID-19. The sequencing sample was made of PBMCs or T cells enriched from blood (not recorded which). CDR3 DNA sequence: TGTGCCAGCAGTCCCCTTGAAGGAGCGTATGGCTACACCTTC. It is translated as CASSPLEGAYGYTF.